This TCR beta chain was sequenced for a study of blood T cell repertoires in COVID-19. Study-level information: Sources were T cells, B-cell-depleted T cells, or PBMCs; the material itself was cDNA or gDNA.

The protocol was immunoSEQ multiplex PCR, while the TCRdb copy is restricted to in-frame clones and leaves out a portion. The sample has fewer than 100,000 clones, about four fifths seen once. V lost 2 bases and J 1 base, leaving 7 bases between the germline ends. Per the germline V gene, CDR1 is SGHDT and CDR2 is YYEEEE. The CDR3 contains 15 residues. This TCR came from a human donor in a cohort sampled during active COVID-19. The chain joins TRBV5-6 to TRBJ2-6; D possibly corresponds to TRBD1 (6 bases). The sample taken for sequencing was peripheral blood. The CDR3 protein is CASSLQGSGANVLTF. The CDR3 nucleotides read TGTGCCAGCAGCTTACAGGGTTCTGGGGCCAACGTCCTGACTTTC.